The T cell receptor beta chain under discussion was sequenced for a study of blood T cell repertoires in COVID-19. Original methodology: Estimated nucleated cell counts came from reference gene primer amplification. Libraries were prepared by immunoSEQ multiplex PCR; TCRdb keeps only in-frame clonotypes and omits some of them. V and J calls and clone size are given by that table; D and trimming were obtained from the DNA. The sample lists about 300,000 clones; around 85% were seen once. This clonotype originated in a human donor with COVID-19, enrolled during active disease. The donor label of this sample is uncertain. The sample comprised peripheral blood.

The CDR3, as DNA: TGTGCCAGCAGCCAAGAGTGGGGAGTGACCGGGGAGCTGTTTTTT. It codes for CASSQEWGVTGELFF. The rearrangement links TRBV3-1 (or the pseudogene TRBV3-2) to TRBJ2-2; D is possibly TRBD2 (5 bases). The CDR3 has 15 residues. The germline gives CDR1 LGHDT, CDR2 YNNKEL (reference sequence). Trimming removed 0 bases at V and 5 bases at J, with 10 bases between.